Below, one TCR beta chain is given with its context. Germline V gene sequence: CDR1 MNHNY, CDR2 SVGAGI (reference sequence). The CDR3 is 12 amino acids. Between the trimmed V and J ends, which lost 5 bases and 3 bases, there was a span of 8 bases. Original analysis: Estimated nucleated cell counts came from reference gene primer amplification. Sequencing was performed with immunoSEQ multiplex PCR; in TCRdb, only in-frame clones are kept and a portion is missing. V and J calls and clone size are those listed in that table; D and trimming were worked out from the DNA. The sample has 120,000 to 150,000 clones, over 80% seen once. This specimen belongs to a study of blood T cell repertoires in COVID-19. Study context: Donors in the United States, Italy and Spain gave samples during acute or convalescent COVID-19. T cells, B-cell-depleted T cells, or PBMCs supplied cDNA or gDNA.

This sequence originates from a man aged 50 to 60 who had recovered from COVID-19. Sequences were obtained from peripheral blood. V and J are TRBV6-6 and TRBJ2-7; D possibly corresponds to TRBD1 (5 bases). The CDR3 spells CASSGTGYEQYF. The CDR3 DNA reads as TGTGCCAGCAGTGGTACAGGCTACGAGCAGTACTTC.